These 8 T cell receptor beta chains were sequenced from one sample in a study of blood T cell repertoires in COVID-19. Here immunoSEQ multiplex PCR was the method, and the copy in TCRdb shows in-frame clones only, minus some. The sample consists of around 300,000 clones, approximately 89% of them appearing once. Source material: PBMCs or T cells enriched from blood (not recorded which). The receptors here all came from an older woman who had recovered from COVID-19.

The rearrangement uses TRBV6-5 and TRBJ2-1, with unresolved D. The length of the CDR3 is 12 residues. Looked up from germline, CDR1 is MNHEY and CDR2 is SVGAGI. V was clipped by 7 bases and J by 4 bases, with 8 bases between them. DNA of the CDR3: TGTGCCAGCACCGGGTGGTACAATGAGCAGTTCTTC. It codes for CASTGWYNEQFF.

The chain links TRBV7-6 to TRBJ2-3; TRBD2 aligns across 12 bases. The J segment lost 2 bases and the V segment lost 1 base, leaving 4 bases of the junction unmatched. The CDR3 totals 17 residues. Per the germline V gene, CDR1 is SGHVS and CDR2 is FNYEAQ. CDR3 amino acids: CASSLVASGGVTDTQYF. The DNA for the CDR3 is TGTGCCAGCAGCTTAGTAGCTAGCGGGGGGGTCACAGATACGCAGTATTTT.

The chain has TRBV30 and TRBJ1-2; D is perhaps TRBD1 (5 bases). V lost 2 bases and J 4 bases, leaving 8 bases between the germline ends. The CDR3 consists of 12 residues. Germline V gene sequence: CDR1 GTSNPN, CDR2 SVGIG (reference sequence). The CDR3 is CAWSFRVYGYTF. CDR3 DNA: TGTGCCTGGAGTTTCAGGGTCTATGGCTACACCTTC.

The gene calls are TRBV11-3 and TRBJ1-5; unclear D gene. Looked up from germline, CDR1 is SGHNT and CDR2 is YENEEA. There are 13 residues in the CDR3. V was cut by 0 bases and J by 5 bases, with 5 bases left in between. The CDR3 sequence is CASSLDFDQPQHF. The DNA of the CDR3 is TGTGCCAGCAGCTTAGACTTCGATCAGCCCCAGCATTTT.

V is TRBV5-1 and J is TRBJ2-3, with 10 bases that match TRBD1. The CDR3 runs to 17 residues. Germline lookup yields CDR1 SGHRS and CDR2 YFSETQ. V trimming: 0 bases; J trimming: 7 bases; junction bases outside the gene matches: 11. In nucleotides, the CDR3 is TGCGCCAGCAGCTTGGCCGTTATGACAGGGGGCGCGAATACGCAGTATTTT. Translated: CASSLAVMTGGANTQYF.

The J gene is TRBJ1-4, the V gene TRBV29-1; TRBD1 aligns across 7 bases. Germline V gives CDR1 SQVTM, CDR2 ANQGSEA. V was pared by 4 bases and J by 12 bases, with 11 bases of the junction left unmatched. This CDR3 is 13 amino acids long. CDR3 in amino acids: CSVGWARDSELFF. CDR3 in DNA: TGCAGCGTTGGTTGGGCCCGGGACAGCGAACTGTTTTTT.

The rearrangement uses TRBV27 and TRBJ2-7; D is undetermined. CDR1 and CDR2 (germline): MNHEY, SMNVEV (reference sequence). Deletions cut 6 bases from V and 2 bases from J, with 11 bases between. The CDR3 is 13 residues long. CDR3 nucleotides: TGTGCCAGCAGCCCTACTGAACCCTACGAGCAGTACTTC. Amino acid sequence: CASSPTEPYEQYF.

The CDR3 DNA reads as TGTGCCAGCAGCTGGAGGACGGATACTGGTGAAAAACTGTTTTTT. It is translated as CASSWRTDTGEKLFF. The J gene is TRBJ1-4, the V gene TRBV5-6; D is ambiguous. The CDR3 totals 15 residues. Deletions cut 3 bases from V and 7 bases from J, with 16 bases between. Germline V gives CDR1 SGHDT, CDR2 YYEEEE. Using reference TRBV5-6 and TRBJ1-4 for the parts outside the CDR3, the full variable domain is DAGVTQSPTHLIKTRGQQVTLRCSPKSGHDTVSWYQQALGQGPQFIFQYYEEEERQRGNFPDRFSGHQFPNYSSELNVNALLLGDSALYLCASSWRTDTGEKLFFGSGTQLSVL.